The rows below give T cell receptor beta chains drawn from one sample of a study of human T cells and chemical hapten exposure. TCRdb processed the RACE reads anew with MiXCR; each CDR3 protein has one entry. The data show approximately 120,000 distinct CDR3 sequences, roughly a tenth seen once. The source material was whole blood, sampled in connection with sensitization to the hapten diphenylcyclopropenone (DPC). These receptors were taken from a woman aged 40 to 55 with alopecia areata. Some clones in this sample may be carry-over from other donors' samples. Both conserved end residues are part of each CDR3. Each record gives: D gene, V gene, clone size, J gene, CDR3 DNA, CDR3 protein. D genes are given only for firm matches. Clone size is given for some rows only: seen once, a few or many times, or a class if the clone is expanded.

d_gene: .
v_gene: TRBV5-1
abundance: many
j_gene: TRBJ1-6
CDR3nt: TGCGCCAGCAGCTTGGACCCCAGAGATAATTCACCCCTCCACTTT
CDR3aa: CASSLDPRDNSPLHF

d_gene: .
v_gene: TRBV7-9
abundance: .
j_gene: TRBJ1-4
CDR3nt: TGTGCCAGCAGCTTAAGGCCATCTAAAAGCGGAGCGCAAACTAATGAAAAACTGTTTTTT
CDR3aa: CASSLRPSKSGAQTNEKLFF

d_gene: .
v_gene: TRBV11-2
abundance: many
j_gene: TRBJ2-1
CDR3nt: TGTGCCAGCACCGGGACCATAGGTGATGAGCAGTTCTTC
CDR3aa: CASTGTIGDEQFF

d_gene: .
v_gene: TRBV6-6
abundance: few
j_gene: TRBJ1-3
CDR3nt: TGTGCCAGCAAGGACACCCCGTCCTCTGGAAACACCATATATTTT
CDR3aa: CASKDTPSSGNTIYF

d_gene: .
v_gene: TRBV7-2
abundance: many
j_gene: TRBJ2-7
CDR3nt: TGTGCCAGCAGCTCTCGCGGGGACAGCTCCTACGAGCAGTACTTC
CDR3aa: CASSSRGDSSYEQYF

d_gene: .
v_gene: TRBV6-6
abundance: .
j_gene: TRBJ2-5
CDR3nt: TGTGCCACTATAGGGGGCCTAGCGGGCCAAGAGACCCAGTACTTC
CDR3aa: CATIGGLAGQETQYF

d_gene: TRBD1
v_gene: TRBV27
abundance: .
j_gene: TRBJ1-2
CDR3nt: TGTGCCAGCAGTCTACAGGGGACAGTCTATGGCTACACCTTC
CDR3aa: CASSLQGTVYGYTF

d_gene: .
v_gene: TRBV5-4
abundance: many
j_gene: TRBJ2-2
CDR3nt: TGTGCCAGCAGCTTGGCCCGGGGCGGGGGCCCCTCAACCGGGGAGCTGTTTTTT
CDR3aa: CASSLARGGGPSTGELFF

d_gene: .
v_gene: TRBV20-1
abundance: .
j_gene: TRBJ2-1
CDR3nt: TGCGCCGGGGGTCCTAACAATGAGCAGTTCTTC
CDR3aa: CAGGPNNEQFF

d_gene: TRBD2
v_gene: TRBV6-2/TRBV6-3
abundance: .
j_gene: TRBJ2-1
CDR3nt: TGTGCCAGCAGTTCGGGGGGAGCTGAGCAGTTCTTC
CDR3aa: CASSSGGAEQFF

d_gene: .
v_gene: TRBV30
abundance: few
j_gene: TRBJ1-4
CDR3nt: TGTGCCTGGTCCGGGATGGCTAATGAAAAACTGTTTTTT
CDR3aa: CAWSGMANEKLFF

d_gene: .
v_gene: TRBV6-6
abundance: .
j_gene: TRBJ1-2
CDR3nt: TGTGCCAGCAGTTACTCCTTAGGGGCCGGCTACACCTTC
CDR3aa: CASSYSLGAGYTF

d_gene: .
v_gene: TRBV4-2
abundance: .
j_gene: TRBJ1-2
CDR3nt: TGTGCCAGCAGCCAAGGCTCGGGGGGTTTGGAAATCTATGGCTACACCTTC
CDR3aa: CASSQGSGGLEIYGYTF

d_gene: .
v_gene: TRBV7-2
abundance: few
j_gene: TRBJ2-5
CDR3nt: TGTGCCAGCAGTGGGGGGACCCAAGAGACCCAGTACTTC
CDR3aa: CASSGGTQETQYF

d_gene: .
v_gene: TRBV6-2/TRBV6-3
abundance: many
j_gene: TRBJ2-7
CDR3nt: TGTGCCAGCAGTTCCGGACGCCTCCGCGAGCAGTACTTC
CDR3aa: CASSSGRLREQYF

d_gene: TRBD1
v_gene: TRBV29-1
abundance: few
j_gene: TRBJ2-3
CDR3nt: TGCAGCGTTACGGAACAGGGGGGAATAGATACGCAGTATTTT
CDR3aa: CSVTEQGGIDTQYF

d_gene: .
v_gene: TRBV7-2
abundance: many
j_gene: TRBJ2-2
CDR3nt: TGTGCCAGCAGCTTGGACTCCCTTAACACCGGGGAGCTGTTTTTT
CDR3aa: CASSLDSLNTGELFF

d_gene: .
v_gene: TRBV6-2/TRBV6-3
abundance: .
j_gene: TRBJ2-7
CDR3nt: TGTGCCAGCAGTTACGTGCGGGGCACCTACGAGCAGTACTTC
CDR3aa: CASSYVRGTYEQYF

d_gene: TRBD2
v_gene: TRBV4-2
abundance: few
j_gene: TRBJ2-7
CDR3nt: TGTGCCAGCAGCCAGTCCACCCCTGTAGCGGGGGACTACGAGCAGTACTTC
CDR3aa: CASSQSTPVAGDYEQYF

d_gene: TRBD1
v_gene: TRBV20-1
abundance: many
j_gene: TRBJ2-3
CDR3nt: TGCAGTGCTAGGAGCCAACAGGGGGGCACAGATACGCAGTATTTT
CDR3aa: CSARSQQGGTDTQYF

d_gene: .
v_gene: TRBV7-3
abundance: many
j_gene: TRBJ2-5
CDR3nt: TGTGCCAGCAGCCCTCGTGGCGGCATCCAAGAGACCCAGTACTTC
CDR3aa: CASSPRGGIQETQYF

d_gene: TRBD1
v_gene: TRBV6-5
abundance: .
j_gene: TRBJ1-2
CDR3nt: TGTGCCAGCAGAGTGGACAGGGGTCGTGTTTGGCTCTACACCTTC
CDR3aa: CASRVDRGRVWLYTF

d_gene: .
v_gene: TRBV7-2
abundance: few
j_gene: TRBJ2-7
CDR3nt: TGTGCCAGCAGCCCCTACAGCACCTACGAGCAGTACTTC
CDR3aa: CASSPYSTYEQYF

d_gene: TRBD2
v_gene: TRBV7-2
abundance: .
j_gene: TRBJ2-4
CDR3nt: TGTGCCAGCAGCTTTACTAGCGGGGGGATAAAAAACATTCAGTACTTC
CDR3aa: CASSFTSGGIKNIQYF

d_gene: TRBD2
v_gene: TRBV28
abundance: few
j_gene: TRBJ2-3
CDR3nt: TGTGCCAGCAGCATAGCGGGGGGGCGGGTTACGCAGTATTTT
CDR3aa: CASSIAGGRVTQYF

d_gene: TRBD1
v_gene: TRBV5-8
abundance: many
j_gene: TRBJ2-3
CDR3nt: TGTGCCAGCAGCTTGCGCAGGGGGATAGCAGATACGCAGTATTTT
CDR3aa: CASSLRRGIADTQYF

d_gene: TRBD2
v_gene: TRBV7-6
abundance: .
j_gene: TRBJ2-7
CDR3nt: TGTGCCAGCAGCCTCGAAGCGGGGGTAAACTACGAGCAGTACTTC
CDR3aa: CASSLEAGVNYEQYF

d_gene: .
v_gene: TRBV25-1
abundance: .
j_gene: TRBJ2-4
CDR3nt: TGTGCCAGCAGCCCCGTAGCCAAAAACATTCAGTACTTC
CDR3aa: CASSPVAKNIQYF

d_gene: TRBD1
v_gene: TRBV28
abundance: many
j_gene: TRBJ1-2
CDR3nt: TGTGCCAGCAGTTTGCCGGGGATGGGACAGTTCGGGCTAGGCTACACCTTC
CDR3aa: CASSLPGMGQFGLGYTF

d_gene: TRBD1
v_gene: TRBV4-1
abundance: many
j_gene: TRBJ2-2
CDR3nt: TGCGCCAGCAGCCCCGGGACAGGTCGAGGGAACACCGGGGAGCTGTTTTTT
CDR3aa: CASSPGTGRGNTGELFF

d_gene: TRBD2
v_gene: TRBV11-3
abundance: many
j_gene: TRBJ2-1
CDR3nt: TGTGCCAGCAGAAGGATCGGGGGGGACTCCTACAATGAGCAGTTCTTC
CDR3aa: CASRRIGGDSYNEQFF

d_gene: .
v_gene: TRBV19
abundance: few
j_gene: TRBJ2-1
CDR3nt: TGTGCCAGTAGTAGGGGGGCTAACGATGAGCAGTTCTTC
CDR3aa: CASSRGANDEQFF

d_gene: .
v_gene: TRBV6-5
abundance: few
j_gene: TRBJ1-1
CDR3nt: TGTGCCAGCAGCCAAGGGTTATGGGCTGAAGCTTTCTTT
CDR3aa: CASSQGLWAEAFF

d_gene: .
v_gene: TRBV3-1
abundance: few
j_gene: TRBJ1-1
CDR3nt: TGTGCCAGCGGTCGGTTGAACACTGAAGCTTTCTTT
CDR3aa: CASGRLNTEAFF

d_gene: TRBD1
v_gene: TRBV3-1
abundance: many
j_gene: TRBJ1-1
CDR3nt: TGTGCCAGCAGCCAAGAGGACAGGCCGAACACTGAAGCTTTCTTT
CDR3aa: CASSQEDRPNTEAFF

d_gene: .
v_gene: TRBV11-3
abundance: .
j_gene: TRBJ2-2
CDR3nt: TGTGCCAGCAGCTTCGGCAGGGCGGGCGGGGAGCTGTTTTTT
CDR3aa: CASSFGRAGGELFF